What follows is one T cell receptor (beta chain) and its context. V shed 5 bases and J 3 bases; nucleotides not matched to a gene: 3. The CDR3 is 14 amino acids. Germline CDR1 is SGHVS and CDR2 is FQNEAQ. The data originate from a study of OX40 agonist ivuxolimab in advanced cancers. The protocol was immunoSEQ multiplex PCR, while the TCRdb copy is restricted to in-frame clones and leaves out a portion. The sample includes some 76,000 clones, roughly 86% of them seen just once. The TCR comes from an adult with an advanced solid tumor such as melanoma, head and neck, liver or kidney cancer. The V and J genes are TRBV7-8 and TRBJ2-3; 9 bases line up with TRBD2. The input for sequencing was CD4+ or CD8+ T cells sorted from blood, taken in a trial of the OX40 agonist ivuxolimab. The DNA of the CDR3 is TGTGCCAGCAGCCTTGGACTAGCGACAGATACGCAGTATTTT. Protein: CASSLGLATDTQYF. Based on the CDR3 plus reference TRBV7-8 and TRBJ2-3, the full variable domain is GAGVSQSPRYKVAKRGQDVALRCDPISGHVSLFWYQQALGQGPEFLTYFQNEAQLDKSGLPSDRFFAERPEGSVSTLKIQRTQQEDSAVYLCASSLGLATDTQYFGPGTRLTVL.